This T cell receptor (beta chain) was found in a study of blood T cells in healthy people across ages. Through a sample-barcoded 5' primer and a J-beta primer mix, a second PCR was run for roughly 7 to 12 cycles. TCRdb passed the 5' RACE reads through MiXCR, listing each CDR3 protein once. Among around 820,000 distinct CDR3 sequences listed, 20% to 30% were seen once. The CDR3 covers 14 residues. Per the germline V gene, CDR1 is MNHNS and CDR2 is SASEGT. The V end lost 1 base, the J end lost 3 bases, and 10 bases lay between the germline ends. General study results and limits: Strongly correlated with naive T cell percentage was TCR beta diversity.

This clonotype was seen a few times. The antigen is undetermined. These data are also associated with another study on T cells of mothers and their children. As that study records: The people who donated were a few healthy Caucasian mothers and their six children. Related and unrelated pairs show TCR recombination output that thymic selection shapes similarly.

The receptor was isolated from a boy aged 10-17 years in good health. The chain joins TRBV6-1 to TRBJ2-7; D may be TRBD1 or TRBD2 (5 bases each). Input material: blood. CDR3 sequence: CASSEVVGDYEQYF. CDR3 in DNA: TGTGCCAGCAGTGAAGTGGTGGGGGACTACGAGCAGTACTTC.